Included here is one T cell receptor (beta chain) sequence, with context. This CDR3 comprises 13 residues. The germline V gene encodes CDR1 SQVTM and CDR2 ANQGSEA. Trimming stripped 6 bases from V and 0 bases from J, with 11 bases between. In the original analysis: Cell counts per sample came from amplifying reference gene primers. The data were produced by immunoSEQ multiplex PCR, yet TCRdb's version contains in-frame clones alone and is incomplete. V and J calls and clone size come straight from that table; D and trimming were deduced from the DNA. The sample has about 160,000 clones; over 75% are singletons. These data are taken from a study of blood T cell repertoires in COVID-19. Study-wide background: Acute and convalescent COVID-19 samples came from the United States, Italy and Spain. In each case, the material was cDNA or gDNA derived from T cells, B-cell-depleted T cells, or PBMCs.

The source of this sequence is a man in his sixties or seventies with acute or convalescent COVID-19. The chain combines TRBV29-1 with TRBJ1-1; maybe TRBD1 (5 bases). Sequences were obtained from peripheral blood. The CDR3 loop reads CSVSGGMNTEAFF. CDR3 coding DNA: TGCAGCGTCTCGGGGGGAATGAACACTGAAGCTTTCTTT.